The text below deals with one T cell receptor (beta chain). Indicated time point: persistent/refractory GD, antithyroid drugs over 5 years with positive TRAb. Construction of the TCR library relied on RNA isolated from PBMCs. The data are from a study of regulatory T cells in long-lasting Graves disease. Relying on iRepertoire HTBI primers and Arm-PCR of CDR3 regions, the team built TCR beta libraries. TCRdb reprocessed the multiplex PCR reads via MiXCR and lists one record per CDR3 protein. The sample shows 650,000 to 850,000 distinct CDR3 sequences, about 32% of them seen only once. Trimming pared 3 bases from V and 5 bases from J, leaving 14 bases between. The CDR3 runs 15 residues.

The sequencing used peripheral blood mononuclear cells (PBMCs), collected when the disease was refractory, from a patient treated with antithyroid drugs. The source is a female donor with Graves disease. The chain carries TRBV12-3 or TRBV12-4 and TRBJ1-5; possibly TRBD1 for D (6 bases). The CDR3 DNA reads as TGTGCCAGCAGTTTGGCAGGGGACACCTATCAGCCCCAGCATTTT. This encodes CASSLAGDTYQPQHF.